The 32 T cell receptor beta chains reported below all come from one sample, sequenced in a study of early T cells in non-severe SARS-CoV-2 infection. Using its own MiXCR run on the 5' RACE reads, TCRdb lists one record per CDR3 protein. The sample comprises some 45,000 distinct CDR3 sequences, roughly 4% of which are singletons, and 5.5% to 6.5% rests with the top ten. The specimen was whole blood. Receptors originate from an adult who was a healthcare worker with PCR-confirmed SARS-CoV-2 infection or an uninfected control (not recorded which).

This clonotype was seen ten or more times. The V and J genes are TRBV29-1 and TRBJ2-1; D is unresolved. Trimming shortened V by 1 base and J by 5 bases, and 9 bases separated the two germline ends. The germline gives CDR1 SQVTM, CDR2 ANQGSEA. This CDR3 is 13 amino acids long. In DNA, the CDR3 is TGCAGCGTTGAAGTTTTACAGAACAATGAGCAGTTCTTC. This codes for CSVEVLQNNEQFF.

This clonotype occurred many times. This chain connects TRBV7-8 to TRBJ2-3, with D possibly TRBD2 on 7 matching bases. Germline V gives CDR1 SGHVS, CDR2 FQNEAQ. V dropped 1 base and J dropped 0 bases, with 20 bases sitting between them. This CDR3 has 19 amino acids. The CDR3 DNA sequence: TGTGCCAGCAGCTTAGTAGGTGGATCGGGGGGCACTAGCACAGATACGCAGTATTTT. Translated, it gives CASSLVGGSGGTSTDTQYF.

This clonotype was seen at least ten times. The chain combines TRBV7-2 with TRBJ1-3; tentatively, D is TRBD1 (5 bases). The CDR3 is 15 residues long. V lost 2 bases to trimming and J lost 6 bases, with 14 bases between them. Germline V CDR1 and CDR2: SGHTA, FQGNSA. The CDR3 loop is CASSLKGQEENTIYF. DNA of the CDR3: TGTGCCAGCAGCTTAAAGGGGCAGGAGGAAAACACCATATATTTT.

The rearrangement joins TRBV6-6 to TRBJ2-7; D is undetermined. The ends were cut back, 5 bases at V and 7 bases at J, with 21 bases in the middle. CDR3 length equals 15 residues. Germline values: CDR1 MNHNY, CDR2 SVGAGI (reference sequence). For the CDR3, the DNA is TGTGCCAGCAGTGAATTGACAATCGAAATGGGGGAGCAGTACTTC. Amino acids: CASSELTIEMGEQYF.

This clonotype was counted ten times or more. The chain carries TRBV12-3 or TRBV12-4 and TRBJ1-1; no definite D call. V shed 4 bases and J shed 3 bases, with 6 bases lying between them. This CDR3 has 12 amino acids. The CDR3 protein is CASSSFHTEAFF. The CDR3 DNA sequence: TGTGCCAGCAGTTCATTTCACACTGAAGCTTTCTTT.

Only one count was recorded for this clonotype. Being one base from a much bigger clone, this may be a read error. The chain uses TRBV25-1 and TRBJ1-1, with D unclear. CDR3 length: 13 amino acids. The germline CDR1 and CDR2 sequences are MGHDK and SYGVNS. Between the trimmed V and J ends, which lost 2 bases and 5 bases, there was a span of 9 bases. CDR3 amino acids: CASSEPWITEAFF. CDR3 sequence (DNA): TGTGCCAGCAGTGAACCATGGATTACTGAAGCTTTCTTT.

This clonotype was seen at least ten times. The chain joins TRBV5-1 to TRBJ2-3; the D is unclear. V shed 0 bases and J shed 0 bases, with 8 bases lying between them. This CDR3 has 15 residues. CDR1 SGHRS and CDR2 YFSETQ come from the germline V gene. As DNA, the CDR3 is TGCGCCAGCAGCTTGGAGACTCTTAGCACAGATACGCAGTATTTT. Its translation is CASSLETLSTDTQYF.

A note on this clonotype: Germline is not matched at one junction end, which may reflect a read error. The V and J genes are TRBV2 and TRBJ2-7; D is tentatively TRBD1 or TRBD2 (5 bases each). CDR1 and CDR2 (germline): SNHLY, FYNNEI. CDR3 length: 14 residues. CDR3 region: CASCEVQGVGEQYF. CDR3 DNA sequence: TGTGCCAGCTGTGAAGTTCAGGGAGTCGGGGAGCAGTACTTC.

This clonotype was seen repeatedly, ten times or more. This chain links TRBV20-1 with TRBJ2-7, with D perhaps being TRBD1 or TRBD2 (6 bases each). V was clipped by 5 bases and J by 5 bases, with 19 bases between them. The CDR3 is 14 amino acids. Germline loops: CDR1 DFQATT, CDR2 SNEGSKA (reference sequence). The CDR3 sequence: CSAWVIRGGNEQYF. CDR3 coding DNA: TGCAGTGCTTGGGTTATCAGGGGCGGGAACGAGCAGTACTTC.

This clonotype was seen many times. The chain employs TRBV7-9 and TRBJ1-2; D unclear. Trimming cost V 3 bases and J 3 bases, with 14 bases left between them. This CDR3 spans 15 amino acids. Germline assignment: CDR1 SEHNR and CDR2 FQNEAQ (reference sequence). The CDR3 loop is CASSFWLSVDYGYTF. In DNA, the CDR3 is TGTGCCAGCAGCTTTTGGTTGAGCGTGGACTATGGCTACACCTTC.

This clonotype has ten or more counts. The chain joins TRBV27 to TRBJ2-7; TRBD2 agrees at 9 bases. V lost 9 bases and J lost 3; bases outside the gene matches: 9. CDR1 is MNHEY and CDR2 is SMNVEV in the germline V gene (reference sequence). The CDR3 is 14 amino acids. The DNA of the CDR3 is TGTGCCAGTCGGGGTAGCGGGGGACGCTACGAGCAGTACTTC. Protein sequence: CASRGSGGRYEQYF.

In its sample, this clonotype was seen many times. The chain is built from TRBV7-6 and TRBJ2-3; 8 bases match TRBD1. Germline V gene data show CDR1 as SGHVS and CDR2 as FNYEAQ. V trimming: 1 base; J trimming: 3 bases; junction bases outside the gene matches: 0. CDR3 length: 14 amino acids. For the CDR3, the DNA is TGTGCCAGCAGCTTAGACAGGGGGACAGATACGCAGTATTTT. Translation: CASSLDRGTDTQYF. Filled out from reference TRBV7-6 and TRBJ2-3, the complete variable domain reads GAGVSQSPRYKVTKRGQDVALRCDPISGHVSLYWYRQALGQGPEFLTYFNYEAQQDKSGLPNDRFSAERPEGSISTLTIQRTEQRDSAMYRCASSLDRGTDTQYFGPGTRLTVL.

The chain joins TRBV20-1 to TRBJ2-5; tentatively, D is TRBD1 or TRBD2 (6 bases each). CDR3 size: 12 residues. Germline V gene lookup returns CDR1 DFQATT and CDR2 SNEGSKA (reference sequence). The V gene lost 1 base and the J gene lost 6 bases, with 9 bases spanning the gap. The DNA for the CDR3 is TGCAGTGCTAGAGTGGGGGGCCAGACCCAGTACTTC. This translates into CSARVGGQTQYF.

At least ten counts were recorded for this clonotype. The chain joins TRBV6-2 or TRBV6-3 to TRBJ2-1, with 10 bases matching TRBD2. The CDR3 contains 18 residues. Germline loops: CDR1 MNHEY, CDR2 SVGEGT. V shed 2 bases and J 5 bases; nucleotides not matched to a gene: 12. This CDR3 is CASSYPGLAGVIDNEQFF. DNA for the CDR3: TGTGCCAGCAGTTACCCTGGGCTAGCGGGAGTTATCGACAATGAGCAGTTCTTC.

This clonotype was counted at least ten times. The junction shows a germline mismatch at one end, possibly a read error. The chain joins TRBV3-1 to TRBJ2-7, with D unresolved. The CDR3 covers 10 residues. Germline CDR1 LGHDT, CDR2 YNNKEL (reference sequence). CDR3 in DNA: TGTGCCAGCAGCCAAGGCTCCGTACATTTC. Residues: CASSQGSVHF.

The J gene is TRBJ1-1, the V gene TRBV24-1, with D unresolved. The CDR3 loop spans 11 amino acids. Trimming left V 5 bases short and J 3 bases short, with 3 bases between. Germline lookup yields CDR1 KGHDR and CDR2 SFDVKD. CDR3 sequence (DNA): TGTGCCACCAGTGGTTACACTGAAGCTTTCTTT. Protein product: CATSGYTEAFF.

This clonotype was seen at least ten times. V is TRBV5-1 and J is TRBJ1-1; tentatively, D is TRBD1 (5 bases). Trimming took off 4 bases at V and 4 bases at J, with 14 bases between the two ends. CDR1 SGHRS and CDR2 YFSETQ come from the germline V gene. The CDR3 runs 14 residues. CDR3 sequence: CASSLETRGTEAFF. The CDR3 DNA reads TGCGCCAGCAGCCTGGAGACGAGGGGCACTGAAGCTTTCTTT.

There are many counts of this clonotype. The chain has TRBV6-1 and TRBJ1-5, with D possibly matching TRBD1 (6 bases). V was trimmed by 5 bases and J by 2 bases, leaving 10 bases between them. Germline V gene sequence: CDR1 MNHNS, CDR2 SASEGT. This CDR3 spans 14 amino acids. CDR3 coding DNA: TGTGCCAGCAGTATCCCAGGGGGCAATCAGCCCCAGCATTTT. This translates into CASSIPGGNQPQHF.

This clonotype was detected ten times or more. This chain joins TRBV7-6 and TRBJ1-3, with D maybe TRBD1 (6 bases). Germline-derived CDR1 and CDR2 are SGHVS and FNYEAQ. This CDR3 is 15 amino acids long. The V and J ends lost 4 bases and 4 bases respectively, with 14 bases between them. The CDR3 here is CASSSAGVDGNTIYF. Here the CDR3 DNA reads TGTGCCAGCAGCTCAGCAGGGGTGGACGGAAACACCATATATTTT.

This chain links TRBV3-1 with TRBJ2-7; 7 bases agree with TRBD1. The CDR3 consists of 13 residues. J gave up 2 bases and V 4 bases, and 2 bases lay outside the gene matches. The V gene's germline CDR1 is LGHDT and CDR2 YNNKEL (reference sequence). DNA of the CDR3: TGTGCCAGCAGCCTTGGGACAGCCTACGAGCAGTACTTC. This gives the protein CASSLGTAYEQYF.

This clonotype occurred many times. The CDR3 loop reads CSARVLGGTDTQYF. The CDR3 bases are TGCAGTGCTAGAGTTCTCGGCGGGACAGATACGCAGTATTTT. This chain links TRBV20-1 with TRBJ2-3, with TRBD2 as a possible D gene (5 bases). CDR3 size: 14 residues. Trimming cost V 1 base and J 3 bases, with 11 bases left between them. Germline CDR1 is DFQATT and CDR2 is SNEGSKA (reference sequence).

The table lists this clonotype with a few counts. The chain links TRBV7-3 to TRBJ1-1; no clear D gene. The CDR3 consists of 13 residues. Germline V gives CDR1 SGHTA, CDR2 FQGTGA. V was pared by 7 bases and J by 4 bases, with 13 bases between. The chain's CDR3 is CASMEDFGTEAFF. The CDR3 bases are TGTGCCAGCATGGAGGACTTCGGCACTGAAGCTTTCTTT.

This clonotype has at least ten counts. The rearrangement links TRBV7-2 to TRBJ2-3, with D possibly being TRBD2 (5 bases). The V gene's germline CDR1 is SGHTA and CDR2 FQGNSA. The V and J ends lost 8 bases and 6 bases respectively, with 12 bases between them. This CDR3 is 12 amino acids long. This CDR3 is CASRGGGDTQYF. The CDR3 DNA follows: TGTGCCAGCCGCGGCGGCGGGGATACGCAGTATTTT.

This clonotype was counted ten times or more. J is TRBJ2-5 and V is TRBV29-1; TRBD2 matches at 14 bases. The CDR3 contains 14 residues. Losses at the gene ends were 6 bases for V and 4 bases for J; bases not matched to a gene: 4. CDR1 and CDR2 from the germline V gene are SQVTM and ANQGSEA. CDR3 bases: TGCAGCGTGGGGACTAGCGGGAGAGCAGAGACCCAGTACTTC. Amino acid sequence: CSVGTSGRAETQYF.

The rearrangement uses TRBV15 and TRBJ2-6; TRBD1 matches at 7 bases. Trimming at V came to 9 bases and at J to 1 base, leaving 9 bases not matched to a gene. There are 16 residues in the CDR3. CDR1 LNHNV and CDR2 YYDKDF come from the germline V gene (reference sequence). CDR3 residues: CATYQGVGSGANVLTF. The CDR3 nucleotides read TGTGCCACATACCAGGGGGTTGGATCTGGGGCCAACGTCCTGACTTTC.

Many counts were recorded for this clonotype. V gene TRBV7-9 combines with J gene TRBJ1-1; tentative D call: TRBD1 (6 bases). Germline CDR1 reads SEHNR; CDR2 reads FQNEAQ (reference sequence). The CDR3 loop spans 14 amino acids. Trimming took off 1 base at V and 5 bases at J, with 11 bases between the two ends. CDR3 in DNA: TGTGCCAGCAGCTTAGATCAGGGGACGACTGAAGCTTTCTTT. Its translation: CASSLDQGTTEAFF.

The rearrangement uses TRBV6-4 and TRBJ2-3, with 8 bases aligning to TRBD2. The CDR3 runs to 14 residues. With V trimmed by 6 bases and J by 0 bases, 2 bases remained unmatched. CDR1 is MRHNA and CDR2 is SNTAGT in the germline V gene. Written as DNA, the CDR3 is TGTGCCAGCAGGGCTAGCGGGAGCACAGATACGCAGTATTTT. This codes for CASRASGSTDTQYF.

This clonotype was recorded at least ten times. V and J are TRBV12-3 or TRBV12-4 and TRBJ2-3; no reliable D call. Between the trimmed V and J ends, which lost 1 base and 5 bases, there was a span of 7 bases. The CDR3 has 13 residues. CDR3 in DNA: TGTGCCAGCAGTTTAGAGGCCAGAGATACGCAGTATTTT. Protein sequence: CASSLEARDTQYF.

This clonotype was observed many times. The chain couples TRBV5-1 to TRBJ2-1, with TRBD2 as a possible D gene (6 bases). Germline CDR1 reads SGHRS; CDR2 reads YFSETQ. This CDR3 spans 16 amino acids. V lost 0 bases and J lost 4, with 14 bases in between. The CDR3 sequence is CASSLGAVAEYNEQFF. CDR3 bases: TGCGCCAGCAGCTTGGGGGCTGTAGCGGAGTACAATGAGCAGTTCTTC.

This clonotype was detected ten times or more. The rearrangement joins TRBV10-1 to TRBJ2-1; the match to TRBD2 covers 12 bases. The junction had 5 bases not matched to a gene; V was cut back by 5 bases and J by 9 bases. CDR3 length: 14 amino acids. CDR1 and CDR2 (germline): WNHNN, SYGVQD (reference sequence). The CDR3 is CASSRTSGIGEQFF. The CDR3 coding sequence is TGCGCCAGCAGTAGGACTAGCGGGATCGGTGAGCAGTTCTTC.

The sample holds many counts of this clonotype. This rearrangement joins TRBV7-2 to TRBJ2-3; 8 bases match TRBD2. J lost 5 bases, V lost 1 base, and 11 bases had no gene match. CDR1 is SGHTA and CDR2 is FQGNSA in the germline V gene. The CDR3 consists of 17 residues. The CDR3 loop is CASSLEPSGSGEDTQYF. In DNA form, the CDR3 reads TGTGCCAGCAGCTTAGAGCCGAGCGGGAGCGGGGAAGATACGCAGTATTTT.

This clonotype appeared many times. This chain connects TRBV20-1 to TRBJ1-1; perhaps TRBD1 as D (6 bases). Germline assignment: CDR1 DFQATT and CDR2 SNEGSKA (reference sequence). This CDR3 contains 13 residues. V was cut by 5 bases and J by 11 bases, with 21 bases left in between. CDR3 loop: CSAGDRSDEDAFF. CDR3 DNA sequence: TGCAGTGCTGGTGACAGGTCGGACGAGGATGCTTTCTTT.